One and the same sample provided the 30 T cell receptor beta chains below, sequenced in a study of cytomegalovirus exposure and HLA in healthy donors (dated by TCRdb to 2016 to 2017). Library preparation employed the immunoSEQ multiplex PCR assay. For the multiplex PCR, a mixture combining 60 forward primers for TCR Vbeta segments and 13 reverse primers for TCR Jbeta segments was used. TCRdb took over this immuneACCESS table, retaining in-frame rearrangements with V and J assigned. Such tables are incomplete; in checked studies, under half of the missing clones stem from an unresolved V gene, and the remainder is unexplained. Within this sample are about 120,000 clones, with 80% to 90% of them counted one time only. 1.5% to 2% of the sample goes to the ten largest clones. What was sequenced was PBMCs. All receptors derive from a middle-aged man in good health and CMV-seronegative.

V usage is TRBV2 and J usage is TRBJ1-2; D unclear. Germline-derived CDR1 and CDR2 are SNHLY and FYNNEI. The ends were cut back, 5 bases at V and 6 bases at J, with 7 bases in the middle. This CDR3 is built from 11 residues. CDR3 loop: CASSFGDGYTF. CDR3 nucleotides: TGTGCCAGCAGTTTTGGAGATGGCTACACCTTC.

The chain couples TRBV7-2 to TRBJ1-6; weak D call: TRBD1 (5 bases). The CDR3 contains 15 residues. Germline-derived CDR1 and CDR2 are SGHTA and FQGNSA. The ends were cut back, 1 base at V and 7 bases at J, with 11 bases in the middle. The CDR3 is CASSLGPGPNSPLHF. CDR3 DNA: TGTGCCAGCAGCTTAGGGCCAGGGCCCAATTCACCCCTCCACTTT. Full variable domain (missing parts from reference TRBV7-2 and TRBJ1-6): GAGVSQSPSNKVTEKGKDVELRCDPISGHTALYWYRQSLGQGLEFLIYFQGNSAPDKSGLPSDRFSAERTGGSVSTLTIQRTQQEDSAVYLCASSLGPGPNSPLHFGNGTRLTVT.

The rearrangement joins TRBV15 to TRBJ2-1; 10 nucleotides match TRBD1. The germline V gene has CDR1 LNHNV and CDR2 YYDKDF (reference sequence). The V gene end was trimmed by 3 bases and the J gene end by 9 bases; junction bases not matched to a gene: 5. The CDR3 has 14 residues. The CDR3 DNA is TGTGCCACCAGCAGGGACAGGGACAGGGGTGAGCAGTTCTTC. Residues: CATSRDRDRGEQFF.

This clone was detected a few times. The chain couples TRBV5-1 to TRBJ2-5; D remains unclear. V shed 4 bases and J shed 0 bases, with 7 bases lying between them. This CDR3 contains 13 residues. Germline V gives CDR1 SGHRS, CDR2 YFSETQ. Here the CDR3 DNA reads TGCGCCAGCAGCCGACTGCACCAAGAGACCCAGTACTTC. This translates into CASSRLHQETQYF.

The chain couples TRBV5-1 to TRBJ2-1, with 8 bases lining up with TRBD2. The CDR3 covers 15 residues. The V gene's germline CDR1 is SGHRS and CDR2 YFSETQ. Trimming at V came to 3 bases and at J to 9 bases, leaving 11 bases not matched to a gene. The CDR3 is CASSSYGTSLSEQFF. The CDR3 nucleotides read TGCGCCAGCAGCTCCTACGGGACTAGTTTAAGTGAGCAGTTCTTC.

The genes are TRBV11-2 and TRBJ1-4, with 8 nucleotides matching TRBD1. V lost 3 bases and J lost 5; bases outside the gene matches: 11. The CDR3 has 17 residues. The germline V gene has CDR1 SGHAT and CDR2 FQNNGV. The CDR3 loop reads CASSLGHRGGTNEKLFF. DNA of the CDR3: TGTGCCAGCAGCTTGGGGCACAGGGGGGGAACGAATGAAAAACTGTTTTTT.

V and J are TRBV4-1 and TRBJ1-1; D is uncertain. The CDR3 is 13 amino acids. V was cut by 5 bases and J by 5 bases, with 12 bases left in between. CDR1 is MGHRA, CDR2 YSYEKL, per germline. Here the CDR3 reads CASSTLTGTEAFF. In DNA, the CDR3 is TGCGCCAGCAGCACCTTAACGGGGACTGAAGCTTTCTTT.

The chain joins TRBV7-3 to TRBJ2-1, with unresolved D. Germline V lookup: CDR1 SGHTA, CDR2 FQGTGA. The CDR3 is made up of 14 amino acids. V lost 4 bases to trimming and J lost 0 bases, with 7 bases between them. CDR3 bases: TGTGCCAGCAGCTCCCCCGGCTCCTACAATGAGCAGTTCTTC. It translates to CASSSPGSYNEQFF.

The chain uses TRBV7-2 and TRBJ2-2; 8 nucleotides match TRBD2. The trim removed 7 bases at V and 5 bases at J, leaving 3 bases unmatched. CDR3 length: 13 amino acids. Germline CDR1 and CDR2: SGHTA and FQGNSA. The CDR3 nucleotides read TGTGCCAGCACGGGGGGGGCTACCGGGGAGCTGTTTTTT. Translating gives CASTGGATGELFF.

A note on this clone: One end of the junction varies from germline; a read error may be responsible. V is TRBV14 and J is TRBJ1-2; the D gene is possibly TRBD1 (6 bases). In germline, CDR1 is SGHDN, CDR2 FVKESK. The CDR3 loop spans 12 amino acids. DNA of the CDR3: TGTGCCAGCAGCCAAGGGGCTTTTGGACAGAGGTTC. Protein sequence: CASSQGAFGQRF.

The chain uses TRBV5-4 and TRBJ2-2; perhaps TRBD1 as D (5 bases). From germline, CDR1 is SGHNT and CDR2 YYREEE (reference sequence). The CDR3 is 17 amino acids. Trimming pared 0 bases from V and 2 bases from J, leaving 14 bases between. CDR3 in amino acids: CASSLGGHITNTGELFF. The DNA of the CDR3 is TGTGCCAGCAGCTTGGGGGGCCACATAACCAACACCGGGGAGCTGTTTTTT.

This clone was observed a few times. The genes are TRBV5-1 and TRBJ1-1; D call uncertain. Germline CDR1 reads SGHRS; CDR2 reads YFSETQ. The CDR3 length is 15 residues. Between the trimmed V and J ends, which lost 0 bases and 1 base, there was a span of 10 bases. This CDR3 is CASSLGMTRNTEAFF. In DNA form, the CDR3 reads TGCGCCAGCAGCTTGGGGATGACAAGGAACACTGAAGCTTTCTTT. Full variable domain (missing parts from reference TRBV5-1 and TRBJ1-1): KAGVTQTPRYLIKTRGQQVTLSCSPISGHRSVSWYQQTPGQGLQFLFEYFSETQRNKGNFPGRFSGRQFSNSRSEMNVSTLELGDSALYLCASSLGMTRNTEAFFGQGTRLTVV.

The chain recombines TRBV6-5 with TRBJ1-1; tentatively, D is TRBD1 (6 bases). There are 14 residues in the CDR3. Germline V lookup: CDR1 MNHEY, CDR2 SVGAGI. The V end was cut by 4 bases, the J end by 1 base, with 10 bases between. In DNA, the CDR3 is TGTGCCAGCAGTTTCCAGGGGAGGAACACTGAAGCTTTCTTT. This codes for CASSFQGRNTEAFF.

The chain has TRBV27 and TRBJ2-7; 7 bases line up with TRBD2. The CDR3 extends over 13 amino acids. CDR1 MNHEY and CDR2 SMNVEV come from the germline V gene (reference sequence). The ends lost 6 bases at V and 6 bases at J; junction bases unmatched: 8. The CDR3 loop reads CASRRVSGGEQYF. For the CDR3, the DNA is TGTGCCAGCAGGAGGGTATCGGGAGGCGAGCAGTACTTC.

The V gene is TRBV10-3, the J gene TRBJ2-2; unclear D gene. The germline V gene has CDR1 ENHRY and CDR2 SYGVKD. This CDR3 has 14 amino acids. The V and J ends lost 5 bases and 4 bases respectively, with 11 bases between them. Written as DNA, the CDR3 is TGTGCCATCAGTTTGTTTCCCGGCACCGGGGAGCTGTTTTTT. Translating it yields CAISLFPGTGELFF.

The chain is built from TRBV10-1 and TRBJ2-2, with 10 bases that match TRBD2. The CDR3 contains 14 residues. The V segment lost 5 bases and the J segment 4 bases; nucleotides outside the gene matches: 1. Germline V lookup: CDR1 WNHNN, CDR2 SYGVQD (reference sequence). The CDR3 sequence: CASSRLAGTGELFF. The CDR3 DNA is TGCGCCAGCAGTCGACTAGCGGGCACCGGGGAGCTGTTTTTT.

This chain joins TRBV5-5 and TRBJ2-7; 8 nucleotides agree with TRBD1. Germline assignment: CDR1 SGHKS and CDR2 YYEKEE (reference sequence). Trimming at V came to 2 bases and at J to 3 bases, leaving 7 bases not matched to a gene. The length of the CDR3 is 15 residues. CDR3 sequence reads: CASSLLRDRSYEQYF. DNA for the CDR3: TGTGCCAGCAGCTTACTCCGGGACAGGAGCTACGAGCAGTACTTC. The full variable domain, its missing parts supplied by reference TRBV5-5 and TRBJ2-7, is DAGVTQSPTHLIKTRGQQVTLRCSPISGHKSVSWYQQVLGQGPQFIFQYYEKEERGRGNFPDRFSARQFPNYSSELNVNALLLGDSALYLCASSLLRDRSYEQYFGPGTRLTVT.

The chain combines TRBV28 with TRBJ2-3; 8 nucleotides agree with TRBD2. Germline assignment: CDR1 MDHEN and CDR2 SYDVKM. Trimming took 6 bases from V and 4 from J; bases not matched to a gene: 9. The CDR3 is made up of 15 amino acids. CDR3 residues: CASSPTTSAPDTQYF. The CDR3 coding sequence is TGTGCCAGCAGCCCGACGACTAGCGCCCCAGATACGCAGTATTTT.

This clone came up a few times. The CDR3 sequence is CASSLAQGGEKLFF. CDR3 bases: TGTGCCAGCAGCTTGGCCCAAGGGGGTGAAAAACTGTTTTTT. This chain links TRBV5-6 with TRBJ1-4; TRBD1 might be the D (6 bases). The CDR3 has 14 residues. V lost 0 bases, J lost 7 bases, and 10 bases lay in between. CDR1 and CDR2 from the germline V gene are SGHDT and YYEEEE.

The chain joins TRBV5-1 to TRBJ1-2, with D uncertain. V lost 1 base, J lost 5 bases, and 12 bases lay in between. This CDR3 has 14 amino acids. Germline V gene lookup returns CDR1 SGHRS and CDR2 YFSETQ. CDR3 DNA: TGCGCCAGCAGCTTGTCCAGCAGCGGGTATGGCTACACCTTC. It yields the protein CASSLSSSGYGYTF. Based on the CDR3 plus reference TRBV5-1 and TRBJ1-2, the full variable domain is KAGVTQTPRYLIKTRGQQVTLSCSPISGHRSVSWYQQTPGQGLQFLFEYFSETQRNKGNFPGRFSGRQFSNSRSEMNVSTLELGDSALYLCASSLSSSGYGYTFGSGTRLTVV.

The V and J genes are TRBV6-6 and TRBJ2-7, with 8 bases aligning to TRBD1. There are 14 residues in the CDR3. The germline gives CDR1 MNHNY, CDR2 SVGAGI (reference sequence). Trimming cost V 5 bases and J 1 base; bases outside gene matches: 4. The CDR3 DNA sequence: TGTGCCAGCAGTGACAGGGGCTTTTCCTACGAGCAGTACTTC. Translating gives CASSDRGFSYEQYF.

This sequence joins TRBV28 and TRBJ1-4; 10 positions agree with TRBD1. This CDR3 spans 15 amino acids. CDR1 and CDR2 (germline): MDHEN, SYDVKM. The V segment lost 5 bases and the J segment 5 bases; nucleotides outside the gene matches: 5. This CDR3 reads CASSPTGQGNEKLFF. The CDR3 DNA reads as TGTGCCAGCAGTCCCACGGGACAGGGGAATGAAAAACTGTTTTTT.

The chain joins TRBV6-6 to TRBJ2-1, with TRBD2 matching over 9 bases. The CDR3 runs 15 residues. Germline-derived CDR1 and CDR2 are MNHNY and SVGAGI (reference sequence). V lost 4 bases and J lost 5; bases outside the gene matches: 6. CDR3 in DNA: TGTGCCAGCAGTTGGGTGACTAGCGGTCACAATGAGCAGTTCTTC. Protein sequence: CASSWVTSGHNEQFF.

The chain combines TRBV27 with TRBJ1-2; D unclear. Germline assignment: CDR1 MNHEY and CDR2 SMNVEV (reference sequence). The CDR3 covers 16 residues. V was cut by 4 bases and J by 0 bases, with 15 bases left in between. The CDR3 loop is CASSSYEGAPNYGYTF. The CDR3 region has the DNA TGTGCCAGCAGTTCGTATGAGGGAGCCCCTAACTATGGCTACACCTTC.

The gene calls are TRBV7-8 and TRBJ2-1; 7 bases are a match to TRBD1. Germline trimming cut 2 bases from V and 8 bases from J; bases unmatched to any gene: 0. Germline V CDR1 and CDR2: SGHVS, FQNEAQ. This CDR3 region has 12 residues. In DNA, the CDR3 is TGTGCCAGCAGCTTACAGGGGGATGAGCAGTTCTTC. Translating gives CASSLQGDEQFF.

To note about this clone: A read error may account for a junction end that differs from germline. This chain connects TRBV28 to TRBJ2-1; 14 nucleotides match TRBD2. CDR1 MDHEN and CDR2 SYDVKM come from the germline V gene. The CDR3 consists of 18 residues. The CDR3 reads CASRKGTSGRSSYNERFF. For the CDR3, the DNA is TGTGCCAGCAGAAAAGGGACTAGCGGGAGAAGCTCCTACAATGAGCGGTTCTTC.

In DNA, the CDR3 is TGTGCCAGCAGCTTAGCAGCGGTTTCGGGCTATGGCTACACCTTC. Encoded protein: CASSLAAVSGYGYTF. The chain is built from TRBV7-8 and TRBJ1-2; no firm D call. This CDR3 is built from 15 residues. The V and J ends lost 0 bases and 4 bases respectively, with 12 bases between them. Germline assignment: CDR1 SGHVS and CDR2 FQNEAQ. Combining the CDR3 with reference TRBV7-8 and TRBJ1-2 gives the whole variable domain GAGVSQSPRYKVAKRGQDVALRCDPISGHVSLFWYQQALGQGPEFLTYFQNEAQLDKSGLPSDRFFAERPEGSVSTLKIQRTQQEDSAVYLCASSLAAVSGYGYTFGSGTRLTVV.

Remarks on this clone: The junction departs from germline at one end; a sequencing error may be responsible. This chain links TRBV7-9 with TRBJ1-2, with D hard to call. Looked up from germline, CDR1 is SEHNR and CDR2 is FQNEAQ (reference sequence). This CDR3 is 14 amino acids long. The CDR3 reads CSSSLSGSIYGYTF. As DNA, the CDR3 is TGTTCCAGCAGCTTGTCGGGGAGTATTTATGGCTACACCTTC. Looking up the rest from reference TRBV7-9 and TRBJ1-2 gives the full variable domain: DTGVSQNPRHKITKRGQNVTFRCDPISEHNRLYWYRQTLGQGPEFLTYFQNEAQLEKSRLLSDRFSAERPKGSFSTLEIQRTEQGDSAMYLCSSSLSGSIYGYTFGSGTRLTVV.

This clone turned up a few times. The gene calls are TRBV2 and TRBJ2-7; TRBD2 is a possible D gene (6 bases). Trimming shortened V by 8 bases and J by 0 bases, and 11 bases separated the two germline ends. CDR1 is SNHLY, CDR2 FYNNEI, per germline. The CDR3 extends over 13 amino acids. CDR3 in DNA: TGTGCCAGCGTCGGGGGACCCTCCTACGAGCAGTACTTC. Amino acid sequence: CASVGGPSYEQYF.

The chain combines TRBV15 with TRBJ2-7, with D possibly being TRBD1 (5 bases). Between the trimmed V and J ends, which lost 0 bases and 0 bases, there was a span of 9 bases. The CDR3 runs 15 residues. Germline V gene lookup returns CDR1 LNHNV and CDR2 YYDKDF (reference sequence). The CDR3 region has the DNA TGTGCCACCAGCAGAGATCAGGGCCTCTCCTACGAGCAGTACTTC. Translation: CATSRDQGLSYEQYF.